Sequencing of this T cell receptor beta chain was carried out in a study of cytomegalovirus exposure and HLA in healthy donors. Healthy bone marrow donors made up the donors. Study-wide results and limits: The authors enumerated over 150 TCR beta chains as linked to cytomegalovirus. In an earlier analysis, productive rearrangement rates for most beta V segments clustered near 90% or 30%. Immune exposure was documented only through CMV serostatus.

This clone was counted once. What it binds is unknown. Amplification used 60 Vbeta primers and 13 Jbeta primers. Clones were sequenced by immunoSEQ multiplex PCR, and TCRdb holds only the in-frame ones, with some missing. The sample records about 140,000 clones, approximately 80% being singletons. Sequencing was carried out using PBMCs. The TCR was taken from a male donor in good health and CMV-seronegative.

The CDR3 protein is CASTQGAGYTF. The CDR3 DNA follows: TGTGCCAGCACCCAAGGGGCGGGCTACACCTTC. The chain couples TRBV2 to TRBJ1-2; D may be TRBD1 (5 bases). The germline gives CDR1 SNHLY, CDR2 FYNNEI. V lost 7 bases to trimming and J lost 8 bases, with 11 bases between them. This CDR3 spans 11 amino acids.